This T cell receptor beta chain was found in a study of cytomegalovirus exposure and HLA in healthy donors. Germline V CDR1 and CDR2: MNHNY, SVGAGI (reference sequence). CDR3 length equals 15 residues. With V trimmed by 3 bases and J by 1 base, 3 bases remained unmatched. This clone was found a few times. 13 Jbeta primers and 60 Vbeta primers were used for the PCR. Data came from immunoSEQ multiplex PCR; TCRdb stores just in-frame clones and leaves some out. The profile shows under 200,000 clones, 60% to 80% of them singletons. The source is a man under 40 in good health and CMV-seropositive. The sequencing input was PBMCs. The chain links TRBV6-6 to TRBJ1-5, with 7 bases fitting TRBD1. The CDR3 protein is CASSYNRGSNQPQHF. CDR3 DNA: TGTGCCAGCAGTTATAACAGGGGCAGCAATCAGCCCCAGCATTTT.